The T cell receptor (beta chain) under discussion was sequenced for a study of T-cell reconstitution after alpha-beta-depleted transplantation in children. The J segment lost 8 bases and the V segment lost 0 bases, leaving 10 bases of the junction unmatched. Germline loops: CDR1 SGDLS, CDR2 YYNGEE. The CDR3 contains 16 residues. In its sample, this clonotype was seen a few times. Molecular barcoding with unique molecular identifiers was used for the TCRbeta library. In TCRdb, the PCR reads were re-called with MiXCR into one record per CDR3 protein. The sample includes 440,000 or so distinct CDR3 sequences, roughly a tenth of them seen just once.

This receptor was identified in a human donor who donated a stem cell graft to a child with acute myeloid leukemia. The chain is built from TRBV9 and TRBJ2-1, with TRBD2 matching 8 bases. Sequencing used PBMCs from the stem cell graft donor, obtained from the stem cell graft. CDR3 amino acids: CASSVDQTGGAHEQFF. In nucleotides, the CDR3 is TGTGCCAGCAGCGTAGACCAAACGGGGGGGGCTCATGAGCAGTTCTTC. Variable domain in full (rest from reference TRBV9 and TRBJ2-1): DSGVTQTPKHLITATGQRVTLRCSPRSGDLSVYWYQQSLDQGLQFLIQYYNGEERAKGNILERFSAQQFPDLHSELNLSSLELGDSALYFCASSVDQTGGAHEQFFGPGTRLTVL.